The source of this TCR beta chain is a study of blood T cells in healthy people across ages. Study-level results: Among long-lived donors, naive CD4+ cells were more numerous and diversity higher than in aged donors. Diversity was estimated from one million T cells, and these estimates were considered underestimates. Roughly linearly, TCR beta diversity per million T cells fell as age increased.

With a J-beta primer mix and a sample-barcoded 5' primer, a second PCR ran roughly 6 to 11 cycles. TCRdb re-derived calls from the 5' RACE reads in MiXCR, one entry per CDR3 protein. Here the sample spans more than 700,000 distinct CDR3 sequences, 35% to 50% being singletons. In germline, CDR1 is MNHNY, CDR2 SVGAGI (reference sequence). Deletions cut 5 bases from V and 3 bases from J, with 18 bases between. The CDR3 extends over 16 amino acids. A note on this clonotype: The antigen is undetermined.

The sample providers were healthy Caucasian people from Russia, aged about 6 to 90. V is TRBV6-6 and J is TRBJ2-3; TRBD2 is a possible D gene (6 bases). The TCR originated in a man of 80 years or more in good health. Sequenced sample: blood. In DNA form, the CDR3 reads TGTGCCAGCAGTCCCCGGGGAGGCTTCGGGACAGATACGCAGTATTTT. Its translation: CASSPRGGFGTDTQYF.